Below, one T cell receptor beta chain is given with its context. CD8 cells classed as naive were CD45RO-negative and positively selected for CCR7, excluding terminally differentiated effector memory CD45RA+ cells. This record belongs to a study of shared clonotypes between healthy human individuals. Data came from immunoSEQ multiplex PCR; TCRdb stores just in-frame clones and leaves some out. The repertoire holds about 580,000 clones, 98% seen once, with approximately 0.3% in the top ten. CDR3 size: 14 residues. Between the trimmed V and J ends, which lost 3 bases and 3 bases, there was a span of 10 bases. Germline assignment: CDR1 SGDLS and CDR2 YYNGEE.

The TCR sequence derives from a man aged 25-40 years in good health. V and J are TRBV9 and TRBJ1-3; possibly TRBD1 for D (6 bases). The specimen was naive CD8+ T cells sorted from blood. Written as DNA, the CDR3 is TGTGCCAGCAGCGAGCAGGGGTTTGGAAACACCATATATTTT. Amino acids: CASSEQGFGNTIYF.